The 3 T cell receptor beta chains below were found in one sample sequenced in a study of CD8 T cells in ankylosing spondylitis. No antigens are known for them. Each CDR3 protein is one row after TCRdb ran MiXCR on the 5' RACE reads. The sample holds about 330,000 distinct CDR3 sequences; roughly 8% are singletons and the top ten take roughly 15%. The study's findings and limits: A motif of 7 to 9 highly homologous TCR beta variants was seen as apparently characteristic of ankylosing spondylitis blood.

Sequenced sample: blood, either unsorted or a sorted T cell fraction (not recorded which). These receptors were collected from a male donor with ankylosing spondylitis.

The V and J genes are TRBV7-2 and TRBJ2-1; D unresolved. Germline CDR1 and CDR2: SGHTA and FQGNSA. CDR3 length: 13 residues. Trimming took 0 bases from V and 6 from J, leaving 6 bases between them. This chain's CDR3 is CASSLATSNEQFF. DNA of the CDR3: TGTGCCAGCAGCTTAGCTACAAGCAATGAGCAGTTCTTC. The whole variable domain, remainder taken from reference TRBV7-2 and TRBJ2-1, is GAGVSQSPSNKVTEKGKDVELRCDPISGHTALYWYRQSLGQGLEFLIYFQGNSAPDKSGLPSDRFSAERTGGSVSTLTIQRTQQEDSAVYLCASSLATSNEQFFGPGTRLTVL.

This clonotype was picked up many times. V and J are TRBV7-2 and TRBJ2-1, with D unclear. With 6 bases removed from V and 8 bases from J, the gap between germline ends came to 14 bases. The CDR3 consists of 13 residues. Germline loops: CDR1 SGHTA, CDR2 FQGNSA. The CDR3 protein is CASSLQYGDEQFF. In DNA, the CDR3 is TGTGCCAGCAGTTTACAATATGGCGATGAGCAGTTCTTC.

This clonotype was picked up a small number of times. The chain couples TRBV2 to TRBJ1-3; perhaps TRBD1 as D (5 bases). CDR1 and CDR2 (germline): SNHLY, FYNNEI. CDR3 length: 15 amino acids. Trimming left V 4 bases short and J 0 bases short, with 10 bases between. CDR3 region: CASSAARASGNTIYF. In nucleotides, the CDR3 is TGTGCCAGCAGTGCCGCCAGGGCCTCTGGAAACACCATATATTTT.